A selection of T cell receptor beta chains follows, all from one sample in a study of cytomegalovirus exposure and HLA in healthy donors. Sequenced by immunoSEQ multiplex PCR; TCRdb stores in-frame clones only, minus some. This sample has 95,000 to 120,000 clones; over 55% occur once, and the top ten carry 7.5% to 9%. The sequenced sample consisted of PBMCs. The source of these receptors is a young man in good health and CMV-seropositive. Each CDR3 is given with its conserved first and last residue. The order of the fields is D gene, J gene, V gene, clone size, CDR3 DNA, CDR3 protein. A D gene is named only where the DNA matches it firmly. For some rows the clone size is stated as once, few or many, or as a class when expanded; others skip it.

d_gene: NA
j_gene: TRBJ1-2
v_gene: TRBV20-1
abundance: NA
CDR3nt: TGCTCAGGGCATGGCTACACCTTC
CDR3aa: CSGHGYTF

d_gene: TRBD1
j_gene: TRBJ2-1
v_gene: TRBV11-2
abundance: NA
CDR3nt: TGTGCCAGCAGCTTAGTAGGGACAGCAGACAATGAGCAGTTCTTC
CDR3aa: CASSLVGTADNEQFF

d_gene: TRBD2
j_gene: TRBJ2-3
v_gene: TRBV5-4
abundance: NA
CDR3nt: TGTGCCAGCAGCTTGGGTATAGCGGGGGGGCGGACAGATACGCAGTATTTT
CDR3aa: CASSLGIAGGRTDTQYF

d_gene: NA
j_gene: TRBJ1-4
v_gene: TRBV10-1
abundance: NA
CDR3nt: TGCGCCAGCAGTGAGTCTACAGGGACTAATGAAAAACTGTTTTTT
CDR3aa: CASSESTGTNEKLFF

d_gene: TRBD1
j_gene: TRBJ1-1
v_gene: TRBV27
abundance: NA
CDR3nt: TGTGCCAGCAGTTTCGACAGGGGGAACACTGAAGCTTTCTTT
CDR3aa: CASSFDRGNTEAFF

d_gene: TRBD1
j_gene: TRBJ2-1
v_gene: TRBV7-2
abundance: NA
CDR3nt: TGTGCCAGCAGCTTAGAGGGGGCCGCCTCCTACAATGAGCAGTTCTTC
CDR3aa: CASSLEGAASYNEQFF

d_gene: NA
j_gene: TRBJ1-6
v_gene: TRBV4-2
abundance: NA
CDR3nt: TGTGCCAGCAGTGGAACGGAGGGGAATTATAATTCACCCCTCCACTTT
CDR3aa: CASSGTEGNYNSPLHF

d_gene: NA
j_gene: TRBJ1-1
v_gene: TRBV9
abundance: NA
CDR3nt: TGTGCCAGCAGCGTAGGCCGGGACACAGAAGCTTTCTTT
CDR3aa: CASSVGRDTEAFF

d_gene: TRBD1
j_gene: TRBJ2-7
v_gene: TRBV5-1
abundance: few
CDR3nt: TGCGCCAGCAGCCAAGGACCAGACGGACAGGGCCTCTACGAGCAGTACTTC
CDR3aa: CASSQGPDGQGLYEQYF

d_gene: NA
j_gene: TRBJ2-2
v_gene: TRBV5-5
abundance: once
CDR3nt: TGTGCCAGCAGCTTGCTCACCGGGGAGCTGTTTTTT
CDR3aa: CASSLLTGELFF

d_gene: NA
j_gene: TRBJ2-5
v_gene: TRBV29-1
abundance: few
CDR3nt: TGCAGCGTCCGAACCGCGGGCTCAAAACAAGAGACCCAGTACTTC
CDR3aa: CSVRTAGSKQETQYF

d_gene: NA
j_gene: TRBJ1-3
v_gene: TRBV5-1
abundance: NA
CDR3nt: TGCGCCAGCAGCAAGGACACGGGCTCTGGAAACACCATATATTTT
CDR3aa: CASSKDTGSGNTIYF

d_gene: TRBD2
j_gene: TRBJ2-2
v_gene: TRBV11-3
abundance: once
CDR3nt: TGTGCCAGCAGCCCCTCCCGGGGCGGGGGGCTCGTCGGGGAGCTGTTTTTT
CDR3aa: CASSPSRGGGLVGELFF

d_gene: TRBD1
j_gene: TRBJ2-7
v_gene: TRBV7-9
abundance: NA
CDR3nt: TGTGCCAGCAGCTTATGGGGAGGACAGGGTTCCTACGAGCAGTACTTC
CDR3aa: CASSLWGGQGSYEQYF

d_gene: TRBD1
j_gene: TRBJ2-7
v_gene: TRBV4-2
abundance: NA
CDR3nt: TGTGCCAGCAGCCAAGAGACAGGGGAATCCTACGAGCAGTACTTC
CDR3aa: CASSQETGESYEQYF

d_gene: TRBD1
j_gene: TRBJ1-1
v_gene: TRBV10-1
abundance: NA
CDR3nt: TGCGCCAGCAGTCCAGGGGGCACTGAAGCTTTCTTT
CDR3aa: CASSPGGTEAFF

d_gene: NA
j_gene: TRBJ2-6
v_gene: TRBV7-9
abundance: NA
CDR3nt: TGTGCCAGCAGCTTAGACGGTTACTCTGGGGCCAACGTCCTGACTTTC
CDR3aa: CASSLDGYSGANVLTF

d_gene: NA
j_gene: TRBJ2-5
v_gene: TRBV29-1
abundance: NA
CDR3nt: TGCAGCGTTGTCCCACCTATTGGGACCCAGTACTTC
CDR3aa: CSVVPPIGTQYF

d_gene: NA
j_gene: TRBJ1-1
v_gene: TRBV10-1
abundance: NA
CDR3nt: TGCGCCAGCAGCCCAGGGGCGAACACTGAAGCTTTCTTT
CDR3aa: CASSPGANTEAFF

d_gene: NA
j_gene: TRBJ2-7
v_gene: TRBV5-1
abundance: NA
CDR3nt: TGCGCCAGCAGCTTGGGCAGGGACTACGAGCAGTACTTC
CDR3aa: CASSLGRDYEQYF